A single sample gave rise to the 25 T cell receptor beta chains below, sequenced in a study of T cell changes during pregnancy in multiple sclerosis (dated 2019 in TCRdb). The library was made by the immunoSEQ multiplex PCR assay. Here the immuneACCESS table is served through TCRdb, limited to in-frame sequences with V and J called. Missing clones are a known gap in these copies; in checked studies unresolved V genes cover under half, and the rest lacks a known reason. This sample is represented by under 130,000 clones; roughly 92% of them were singletons. The top ten clones comprise around 3.2% of the sample. The sequenced sample was peripheral blood, obtained after pregnancy. The receptors originated from a female donor with multiple sclerosis, enrolled in a pregnancy study.

V gene TRBV29-1 combines with J gene TRBJ2-5; the D gene is possibly TRBD2 (6 bases). Trimming removed 3 bases from V and 4 bases from J, with 12 bases in between. Per germline, CDR1 SQVTM and CDR2 ANQGSEA. The CDR3 spans 13 residues. The CDR3 DNA follows: TGCAGCGTTGACTTCTTCGGGGGAGAGACCCAGTACTTC. This sequence encodes CSVDFFGGETQYF.

V is TRBV19 and J is TRBJ1-6, with D tentatively TRBD1 (5 bases). V lost 2 bases and J 8 bases, leaving 10 bases between the germline ends. This CDR3 has 14 amino acids. The germline CDR1 and CDR2 sequences are LNHDA and SQIVND (reference sequence). CDR3 residues: CASSISRVDSPLHF. As DNA, the CDR3 is TGTGCCAGTAGTATATCCAGGGTTGATTCACCCCTCCACTTT.

The V and J genes are TRBV30 and TRBJ2-6; D is perhaps TRBD2 (5 bases). Germline V lookup: CDR1 GTSNPN, CDR2 SVGIG (reference sequence). Deletions cut 2 bases from V and 0 bases from J, with 11 bases between. The CDR3 is 16 residues long. The CDR3 nucleotides read TGTGCCTGGAGTACCCTAGGGAGCTCTGGGGCCAACGTCCTGACTTTC. Translated: CAWSTLGSSGANVLTF.

J is TRBJ2-5 and V is TRBV5-6; TRBD2 matches at 8 bases. The CDR3 is 16 residues long. Germline assignment: CDR1 SGHDT and CDR2 YYEEEE. J was trimmed by 5 bases and V by 0 bases; bases with no gene match: 9. The CDR3 protein is CASSLEIAGTRETQYF. DNA for the CDR3: TGTGCCAGCAGCTTGGAAATAGCGGGGACGAGGGAGACCCAGTACTTC.

The gene calls are TRBV19 and TRBJ2-7, with a tentative D call TRBD1 (6 bases). Germline V gene lookup returns CDR1 LNHDA and CDR2 SQIVND (reference sequence). This CDR3 is 13 amino acids long. V dropped 3 bases and J dropped 6 bases, with 12 bases sitting between them. In nucleotides, the CDR3 is TGTGCCAGTAGTATTGCACAGGGCGGCGAGCAGTACTTC. Its protein is CASSIAQGGEQYF.

This clone was detected only once. This rearrangement joins TRBV7-9 to TRBJ2-5; possible D gene TRBD1, 5 bases. Germline V gene lookup returns CDR1 SEHNR and CDR2 FQNEAQ (reference sequence). CDR3 length equals 15 residues. V was cut by 5 bases and J by 1 base, with 14 bases left in between. The CDR3 nucleotides read TGTGCCAGCAGCCTAACGCGACAGATCCAAGAGACCCAGTACTTC. This gives the protein CASSLTRQIQETQYF. The whole variable domain, filled in from reference TRBV7-9 and TRBJ2-5, reads DTGVSQNPRHKITKRGQNVTFRCDPISEHNRLYWYRQTLGQGPEFLTYFQNEAQLEKSRLLSDRFSAERPKGSFSTLEIQRTEQGDSAMYLCASSLTRQIQETQYFGPGTRLLVL.

The chain is built from TRBV19 and TRBJ2-7; the match to TRBD1 covers 9 bases. The CDR3 is made up of 14 amino acids. J lost 3 bases, V lost 7 bases, and 7 bases had no gene match. Germline CDR1 LNHDA, CDR2 SQIVND (reference sequence). CDR3 sequence reads: CASKMRDRVYEQYF. Here the CDR3 DNA reads TGTGCCAGTAAGATGCGGGACAGGGTCTACGAGCAGTACTTC. Full variable domain (remainder filled in from reference TRBV19 and TRBJ2-7): DGGITQSPKYLFRKEGQNVTLSCEQNLNHDAMYWYRQDPGQGLRLIYYSQIVNDFQKGDIAEGYSVSREKKESFPLTVTSAQKNPTAFYLCASKMRDRVYEQYFGPGTRLTVT.

This clone is a singleton in its sample. The V and J genes are TRBV2 and TRBJ1-2; TRBD1 matches at 7 bases. Germline trimming cut 2 bases from V and 7 bases from J; bases unmatched to any gene: 10. The CDR3 has 15 amino acids. The germline V gene encodes CDR1 SNHLY and CDR2 FYNNEI. The CDR3: CASSERSGGPGGYTF. In DNA, the CDR3 is TGTGCCAGCAGTGAACGGTCAGGGGGGCCTGGTGGCTACACCTTC.

The CDR3 bases are TGTGCCAGCAGCTTAGCCGCAGGGGGCGATCGGTGGAATGAAAAACTGTTTTTT. Amino acid sequence: CASSLAAGGDRWNEKLFF. V is TRBV7-6 and J is TRBJ1-4; TRBD1 aligns across 8 bases. V shed 0 bases and J 5 bases; nucleotides not matched to a gene: 11. The CDR3 loop spans 18 amino acids. Germline V gene lookup returns CDR1 SGHVS and CDR2 FNYEAQ.

This clone was recorded only once. This chain connects TRBV15 to TRBJ2-3, with D perhaps TRBD1 (6 bases). V gave up 2 bases and J gave up 4 bases, with 16 bases separating them. The CDR3 is 16 residues long. The germline V gene encodes CDR1 LNHNV and CDR2 YYDKDF (reference sequence). The CDR3 nucleotides are TGTGCCACCAGCAGAAGCTCAGGGGTTCAGGCAGATACGCAGTATTTT. Translation: CATSRSSGVQADTQYF.

The gene calls are TRBV18 and TRBJ2-7, with TRBD1 as a possible D gene (5 bases). Trimming cost V 6 bases and J 5 bases, with 11 bases left between them. This CDR3 is built from 12 residues. CDR1 is KGHSH, CDR2 LQKENI, per germline. The CDR3 DNA reads as TGTGCCAGCTCTCCCCAGGGCCACGAGCAGTACTTC. This codes for CASSPQGHEQYF.

In nucleotides, the CDR3 is TGTGCCAGCAGCCCCGATAGTGGGGAGCAAGATACGCAGTATTTT. This encodes CASSPDSGEQDTQYF. The rearrangement links TRBV6-7 to TRBJ2-3; TRBD2 is a possible D gene (5 bases). TRBV6-7 is given ORF status, its function remaining uncertain. V dropped 6 bases and J dropped 5 bases, with 18 bases sitting between them. CDR3 length: 15 amino acids.

V gene TRBV2 combines with J gene TRBJ1-5; 8 nucleotides agree with TRBD1. Germline lookup yields CDR1 SNHLY and CDR2 FYNNEI. The junction had 13 bases not matched to a gene; V was cut back by 6 bases and J by 6 bases. CDR3 size: 16 residues. The CDR3 coding sequence is TGTGCCAGCAGAAAGAGGACAGGGCTCGAAAGTCAGCCCCAGCATTTT. It codes for CASRKRTGLESQPQHF.

This rearrangement joins TRBV10-3 to TRBJ2-7; perhaps TRBD2 as D (5 bases). The CDR3 loop spans 13 amino acids. V was pared by 2 bases and J by 12 bases, with 17 bases between. The germline CDR1 and CDR2 sequences are ENHRY and SYGVKD. CDR3 sequence (DNA): TGTGCCATCAGTGAGCCTGGACGGGGTTTTTCGTACTTC. Its protein is CAISEPGRGFSYF.

This clone was recorded only once. V usage is TRBV10-1 and J usage is TRBJ2-2; tentatively, D is TRBD1 (5 bases). The V and J ends lost 2 bases and 5 bases respectively, with 18 bases between them. The CDR3 spans 17 residues. The V gene's germline CDR1 is WNHNN and CDR2 SYGVQD (reference sequence). Here the CDR3 DNA reads TGCGCCAGCAGTGAGACTTCCCTCAGGGCCAGGACCGGGGAGCTGTTTTTT. This translates into CASSETSLRARTGELFF.

The chain carries TRBV27 and TRBJ1-2; D might be TRBD1 (6 bases). The CDR3 covers 15 residues. Trimming removed 5 bases from V and 3 bases from J, with 16 bases in between. CDR1 is MNHEY, CDR2 SMNVEV, per germline (reference sequence). CDR3 DNA sequence: TGTGCCAGCAGTCCCGACGGGGGGCACGACTATGGCTACACCTTC. Translated: CASSPDGGHDYGYTF.

The rearrangement joins TRBV5-1 to TRBJ2-5; 11 nucleotides match TRBD1. The CDR3 is 19 amino acids. Germline assignment: CDR1 SGHRS and CDR2 YFSETQ. Trimming cost V 4 bases and J 3 bases; bases outside gene matches: 17. The CDR3 DNA reads TGCGCCAGCAGCCCCCGGGACAGGGGGACGGGCAGGATAAAAGAGACCCAGTACTTC. Translated, it gives CASSPRDRGTGRIKETQYF.

The chain links TRBV9 to TRBJ1-1, with 10 positions matching TRBD1. Trimming at V came to 4 bases and at J to 4 bases, leaving 19 bases not matched to a gene. This CDR3 region has 19 residues. In germline, CDR1 is SGDLS, CDR2 YYNGEE. The DNA for the CDR3 is TGTGCCAGCAGCCCAAGACCAGAGGACAGGGGGTCTTGGGCCACTGAAGCTTTCTTT. Translated, it gives CASSPRPEDRGSWATEAFF. The variable domain in full, completed from reference TRBV9 and TRBJ1-1, reads DSGVTQTPKHLITATGQRVTLRCSPRSGDLSVYWYQQSLDQGLQFLIQYYNGEERAKGNILERFSAQQFPDLHSELNLSSLELGDSALYFCASSPRPEDRGSWATEAFFGQGTRLTVV.

The chain couples TRBV2 to TRBJ2-7, with TRBD1 matching 8 bases. V trimming: 6 bases; J trimming: 3 bases; junction bases outside the gene matches: 7. The germline V gene has CDR1 SNHLY and CDR2 FYNNEI. This CDR3 has 14 residues. CDR3 residues: CASRDTGGGYEQYF. DNA for the CDR3: TGTGCCAGCAGAGACACAGGGGGTGGCTACGAGCAGTACTTC.

This clone was observed once. The genes are TRBV7-9 and TRBJ2-3; 7 bases match TRBD1. V gave up 5 bases and J gave up 0 bases; unmatched junction bases: 5. Germline V gene lookup returns CDR1 SEHNR and CDR2 FQNEAQ (reference sequence). There are 15 residues in the CDR3. For the CDR3, the DNA is TGTGCCAGCAGCCTCGGGACAGCTAGCACAGATACGCAGTATTTT. This codes for CASSLGTASTDTQYF.

This chain uses TRBV7-9 with TRBJ2-1; weak D call: TRBD2 (6 bases). Germline V gene lookup returns CDR1 SEHNR and CDR2 FQNEAQ (reference sequence). Trimming removed 5 bases from V and 8 bases from J, with 19 bases in between. The CDR3 spans 15 residues. CDR3 bases: TGTGCCAGCAGCGTCCTCGGGACTCCGAGCGATGAGCAGTTCTTC. It specifies CASSVLGTPSDEQFF.

CDR3 bases: TGCGCCAGCAGCCAAGATCGGACCGAGGACAGCTATGGCTACACCTTC. Protein: CASSQDRTEDSYGYTF. This chain uses TRBV4-1 with TRBJ1-2, with a tentative D call TRBD1 (6 bases). Trimming removed 0 bases at V and 4 bases at J, with 15 bases between. The CDR3 is made up of 16 amino acids. Germline CDR1 reads MGHRA; CDR2 reads YSYEKL.

This clone was counted a single time. This rearrangement joins TRBV19 to TRBJ1-1; D is uncertain. The CDR3 extends over 16 amino acids. V lost 1 base to trimming and J lost 1 base, with 13 bases between them. Germline CDR1 LNHDA, CDR2 SQIVND (reference sequence). CDR3 sequence: CASSIALSRENTEAFF. CDR3 sequence (DNA): TGTGCCAGTAGTATAGCATTATCTCGGGAGAACACTGAAGCTTTCTTT.

The CDR3 loop reads CATSRLSGLAAQETQYF. CDR3 DNA: TGTGCCACCAGCAGACTATCGGGCTTAGCGGCCCAAGAGACCCAGTACTTC. The chain links TRBV15 to TRBJ2-5; tentatively, D is TRBD2 (6 bases). V lost 2 bases and J 1 base, leaving 17 bases between the germline ends. Germline CDR1 is LNHNV and CDR2 is YYDKDF (reference sequence). The CDR3 runs 17 residues.

V usage is TRBV5-8 and J usage is TRBJ2-4; maybe TRBD1 (5 bases). Trimming took 0 bases from V and 9 from J, leaving 13 bases between them. Looked up from germline, CDR1 is SGHTS and CDR2 is YDEGEE. The CDR3 extends over 14 amino acids. The CDR3 protein is CASSLVQGALIQYF. CDR3 sequence (DNA): TGTGCCAGCAGCTTGGTGCAGGGTGCCCTCATTCAGTACTTC.